This T cell receptor beta chain originates from a study of long-term antiretroviral therapy in people with HIV. Researchers ran immunoSEQ v3.0 at survey level. Sequencing efforts were directed toward about 35,000-50,000 T-cell genomes per sample. Sequenced by immunoSEQ multiplex PCR; TCRdb stores in-frame clones only, minus some. The sample carries tens of thousands of clones, 90% to 95% recorded once. Trimming took off 2 bases at V and 6 bases at J, with 17 bases between the two ends. This CDR3 contains 14 residues. CDR1 is SQVTM and CDR2 is ANQGSEA in the germline V gene. Findings and caveats of the study: Sampling of blood ran from the mid-2000s to the late 2010s, and older ART regimens were possibly in use.

Worth noting for this clone: The antigen remains unidentified.

V usage is TRBV29-1 and J usage is TRBJ2-7; TRBD1 might be the D (7 bases). The sample consisted of unsorted PBMCs, taken approximately 6.3 years after starting antiretroviral therapy. This sequence was found in a young man with HIV. CDR3 loop: CSVEIPRQGGEQYF. DNA of the CDR3: TGCAGCGTTGAAATCCCGAGGCAGGGGGGCGAGCAGTACTTC.